The subject of this entry is one T cell receptor (beta chain). This record belongs to a study of blood T cell repertoires in COVID-19. In the study overall: Acute and convalescent COVID-19 samples came from the United States, Italy and Spain. PBMCs, B-cell-depleted T cells, or T cells were the source of the cDNA or gDNA that made up the material.

Authors' methods: Amplification of reference gene primers provided the estimated nucleated cell counts. Profiling relied on immunoSEQ multiplex PCR, and the TCRdb table lists in-frame clones only, not all of them. That table is the source of V, J and clone size, and D and trimming were worked out from the DNA. The table records more than 300,000 clones, about nine tenths of them present only once. The V and J ends lost 4 bases and 0 bases respectively, with 15 bases between them. The CDR3 totals 16 residues. Germline loops: CDR1 MDHEN, CDR2 SYDVKM. What was sequenced was peripheral blood. The V call is TRBV28, the J call TRBJ1-1; a possible D gene is TRBD1 (6 bases). The sequence derives from a woman in her 70s with COVID-19, enrolled during active disease. CDR3 sequence (DNA): TGTGCCAGCAGTTCTCCGGGACAACTCATGAACACTGAAGCTTTCTTT. Protein product: CASSSPGQLMNTEAFF. The entire variable domain, with the rest obtained from reference TRBV28 and TRBJ1-1, is as follows: DVKVTQSSRYLVKRTGEKVFLECVQDMDHENMFWYRQDPGLGLRLIYFSYDVKMKEKGDIPEGYSVSREKKERFSLILESASTNQTSMYLCASSSPGQLMNTEAFFGQGTRLTVV.